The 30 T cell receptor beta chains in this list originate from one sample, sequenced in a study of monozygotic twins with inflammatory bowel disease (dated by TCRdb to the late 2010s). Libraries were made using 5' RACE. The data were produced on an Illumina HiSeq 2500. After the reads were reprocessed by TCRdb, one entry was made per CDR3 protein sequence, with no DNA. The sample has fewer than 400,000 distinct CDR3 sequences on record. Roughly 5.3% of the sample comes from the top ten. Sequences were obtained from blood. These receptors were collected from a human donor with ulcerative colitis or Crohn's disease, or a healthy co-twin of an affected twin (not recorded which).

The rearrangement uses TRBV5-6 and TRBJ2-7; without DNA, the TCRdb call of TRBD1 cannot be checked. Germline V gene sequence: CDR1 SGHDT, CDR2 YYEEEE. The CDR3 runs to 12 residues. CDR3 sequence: CASSSNPGEQYF.

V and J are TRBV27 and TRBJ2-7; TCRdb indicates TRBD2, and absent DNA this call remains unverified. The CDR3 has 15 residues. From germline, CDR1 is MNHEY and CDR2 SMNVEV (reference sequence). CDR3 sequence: CASSPLMSGSYEQYF.

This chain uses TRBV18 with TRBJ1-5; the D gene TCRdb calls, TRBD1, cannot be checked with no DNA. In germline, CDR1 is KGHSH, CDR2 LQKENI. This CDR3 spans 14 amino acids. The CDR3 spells CASSPQSGNQPQHF. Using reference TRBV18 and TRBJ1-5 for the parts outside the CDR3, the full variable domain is NAGVMQNPRHLVRRRGQEARLRCSPMKGHSHVYWYRQLPEEGLKFMVYLQKENIIDESGMPKERFSAEFPKEGPSILRIQQVVRGDSAAYFCASSPQSGNQPQHFGDGTRLSIL.

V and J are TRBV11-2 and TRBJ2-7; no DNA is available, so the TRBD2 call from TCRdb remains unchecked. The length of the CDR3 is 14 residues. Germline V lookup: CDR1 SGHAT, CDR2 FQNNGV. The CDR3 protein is CASSLASQFYEQYF.

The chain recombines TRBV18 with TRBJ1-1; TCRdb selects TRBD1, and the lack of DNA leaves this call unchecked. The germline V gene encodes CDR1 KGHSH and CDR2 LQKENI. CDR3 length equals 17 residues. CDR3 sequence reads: CASSPLGSGKGNTEAFF.

CDR3: CASRPHRGDQDTQYF. V and J are TRBV6-1 and TRBJ2-3; TCRdb lists TRBD1, though no DNA is available to test this call. CDR1 is MNHNS and CDR2 is SASEGT in the germline V gene. The CDR3 runs to 15 residues.

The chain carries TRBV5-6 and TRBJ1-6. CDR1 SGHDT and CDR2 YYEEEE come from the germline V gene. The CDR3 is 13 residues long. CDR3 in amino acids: CASSSLLGSPLHF.

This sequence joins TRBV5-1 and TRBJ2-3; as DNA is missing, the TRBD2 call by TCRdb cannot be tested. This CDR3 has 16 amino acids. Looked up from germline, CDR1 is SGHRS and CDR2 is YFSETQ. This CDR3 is CASSLGLQLHTDTQYF.

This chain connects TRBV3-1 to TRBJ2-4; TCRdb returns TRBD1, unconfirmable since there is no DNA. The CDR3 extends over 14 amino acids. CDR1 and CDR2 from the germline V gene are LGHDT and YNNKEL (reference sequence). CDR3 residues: CASSQVAGGNIQYF.

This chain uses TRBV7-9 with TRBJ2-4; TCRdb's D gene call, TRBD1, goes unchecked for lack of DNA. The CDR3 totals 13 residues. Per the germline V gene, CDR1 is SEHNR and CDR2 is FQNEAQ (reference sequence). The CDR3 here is CASSLTGVNIQYF.

CDR3: CASSQQYRQGALADTQYF. The genes are TRBV4-3 and TRBJ2-3; the D gene TCRdb calls, TRBD1, cannot be checked with no DNA. Germline lookup yields CDR1 LGHNA and CDR2 YSLEER. This CDR3 is built from 18 residues.

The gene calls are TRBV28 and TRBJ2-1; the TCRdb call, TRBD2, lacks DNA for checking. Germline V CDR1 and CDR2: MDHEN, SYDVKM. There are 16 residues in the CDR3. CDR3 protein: CASSPWTSGTYNEQFF.

CDR3 in amino acids: CSVGQVTSYEQYF. J is TRBJ2-7 and V is TRBV29-1; TCRdb outputs TRBD1, but without DNA this stays unchecked. The germline CDR1 and CDR2 sequences are SQVTM and ANQGSEA. The CDR3 contains 13 residues.

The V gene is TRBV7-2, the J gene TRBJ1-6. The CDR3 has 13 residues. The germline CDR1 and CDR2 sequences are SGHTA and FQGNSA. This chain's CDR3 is CASSAHVNSPLHF. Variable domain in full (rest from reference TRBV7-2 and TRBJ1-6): GAGVSQSPSNKVTEKGKDVELRCDPISGHTALYWYRQSLGQGLEFLIYFQGNSAPDKSGLPSDRFSAERTGGSVSTLTIQRTQQEDSAVYLCASSAHVNSPLHFGNGTRLTVT.

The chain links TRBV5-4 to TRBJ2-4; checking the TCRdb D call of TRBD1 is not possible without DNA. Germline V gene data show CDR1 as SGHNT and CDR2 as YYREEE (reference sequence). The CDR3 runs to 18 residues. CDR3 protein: CASSPRRAGGGAKNIQYF.

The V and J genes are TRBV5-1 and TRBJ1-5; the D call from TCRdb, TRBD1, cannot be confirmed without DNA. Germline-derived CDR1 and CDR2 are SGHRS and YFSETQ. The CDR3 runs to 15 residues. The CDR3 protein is CASSLGPESNQPQHF.

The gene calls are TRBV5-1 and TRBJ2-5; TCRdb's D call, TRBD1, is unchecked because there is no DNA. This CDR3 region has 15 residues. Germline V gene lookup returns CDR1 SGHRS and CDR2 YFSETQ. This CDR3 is CASSLDFKYRDSLYF. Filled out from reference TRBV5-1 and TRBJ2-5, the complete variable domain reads KAGVTQTPRYLIKTRGQQVTLSCSPISGHRSVSWYQQTPGQGLQFLFEYFSETQRNKGNFPGRFSGRQFSNSRSEMNVSTLELGDSALYLCASSLDFKYRDSLYFGPGTRLLVL.

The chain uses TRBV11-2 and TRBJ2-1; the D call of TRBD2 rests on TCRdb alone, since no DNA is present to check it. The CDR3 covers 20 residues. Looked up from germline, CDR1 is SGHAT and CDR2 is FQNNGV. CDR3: CASSLTKSEKKLAMYNEQFF.

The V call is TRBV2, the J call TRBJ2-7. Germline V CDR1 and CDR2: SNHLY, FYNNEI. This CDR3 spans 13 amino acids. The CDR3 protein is CASRRGPNYEQYF. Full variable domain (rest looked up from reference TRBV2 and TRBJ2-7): EPEVTQTPSHQVTQMGQEVILRCVPISNHLYFYWYRQILGQKVEFLVSFYNNEISEKSEIFDDQFSVERPDGSNFTLKIRSTKLEDSAMYFCASRRGPNYEQYFGPGTRLTVT.

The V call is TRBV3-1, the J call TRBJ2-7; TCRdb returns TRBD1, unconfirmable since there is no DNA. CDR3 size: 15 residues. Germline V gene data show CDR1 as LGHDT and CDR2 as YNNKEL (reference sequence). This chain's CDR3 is CASSQSAGGTYEQYF.

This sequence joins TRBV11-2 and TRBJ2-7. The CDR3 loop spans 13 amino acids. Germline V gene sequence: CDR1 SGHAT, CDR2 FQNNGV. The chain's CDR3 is CASSFNRIYEQYF.

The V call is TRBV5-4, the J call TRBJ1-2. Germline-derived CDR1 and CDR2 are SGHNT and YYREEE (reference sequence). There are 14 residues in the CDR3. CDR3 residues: CASSLEQKNYGYTF. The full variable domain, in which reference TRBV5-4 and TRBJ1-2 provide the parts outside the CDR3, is ETGVTQSPTHLIKTRGQQVTLRCSSQSGHNTVSWYQQALGQGPQFIFQYYREEENGRGNFPPRFSGLQFPNYSSELNVNALELDDSALYLCASSLEQKNYGYTFGSGTRLTVV.

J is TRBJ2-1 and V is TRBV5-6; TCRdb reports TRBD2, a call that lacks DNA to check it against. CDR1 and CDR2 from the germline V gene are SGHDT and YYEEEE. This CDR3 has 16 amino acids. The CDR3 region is CASSPGLAGVNNEQFF.

CDR3 amino acids: CASGDSHVYEQYF. The chain combines TRBV12-3 or TRBV12-4 with TRBJ2-7; the D call from TCRdb, TRBD1, cannot be confirmed without DNA. The CDR3 covers 13 residues.

The CDR3 reads CASSSDKGNRDYQFF. This chain connects TRBV12-3 or TRBV12-4 to TRBJ2-1; no DNA is available, so the TRBD2 call from TCRdb remains unchecked. The CDR3 consists of 15 residues.

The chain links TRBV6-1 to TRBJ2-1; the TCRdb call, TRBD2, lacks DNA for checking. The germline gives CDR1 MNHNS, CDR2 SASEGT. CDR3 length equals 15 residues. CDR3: CASTKGGGSYNEQFF.

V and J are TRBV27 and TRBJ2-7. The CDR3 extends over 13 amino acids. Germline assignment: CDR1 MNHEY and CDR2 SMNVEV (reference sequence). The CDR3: CASSLFGGYEQYF.

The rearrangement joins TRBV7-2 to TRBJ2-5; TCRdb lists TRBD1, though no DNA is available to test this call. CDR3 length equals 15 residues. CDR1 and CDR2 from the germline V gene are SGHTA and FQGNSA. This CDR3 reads CASSHRRKYQETQYF.

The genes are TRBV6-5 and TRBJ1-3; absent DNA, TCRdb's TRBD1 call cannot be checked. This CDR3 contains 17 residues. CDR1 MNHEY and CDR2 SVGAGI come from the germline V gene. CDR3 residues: CASSYRAPADSGNTIYF.

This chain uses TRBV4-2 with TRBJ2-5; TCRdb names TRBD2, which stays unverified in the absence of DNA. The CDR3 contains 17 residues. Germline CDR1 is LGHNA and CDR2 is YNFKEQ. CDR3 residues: CASSQGLGLAGRETQYF.